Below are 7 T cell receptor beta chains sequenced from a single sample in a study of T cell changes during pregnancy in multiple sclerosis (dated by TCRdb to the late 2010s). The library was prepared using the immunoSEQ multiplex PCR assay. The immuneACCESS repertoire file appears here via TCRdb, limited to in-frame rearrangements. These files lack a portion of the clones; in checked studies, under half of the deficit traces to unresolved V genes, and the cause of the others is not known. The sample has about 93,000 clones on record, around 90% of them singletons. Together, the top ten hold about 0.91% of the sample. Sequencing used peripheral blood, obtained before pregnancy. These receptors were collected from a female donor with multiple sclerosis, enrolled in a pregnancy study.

The CDR3 loop reads CASSLDLANQPQHF. DNA for the CDR3: TGTGCCAGCAGCTTAGATCTTGCGAATCAGCCCCAGCATTTT. The genes are TRBV11-2 and TRBJ1-5; D call uncertain. Germline-derived CDR1 and CDR2 are SGHAT and FQNNGV. V lost 0 bases, J lost 4 bases, and 7 bases lay in between. This CDR3 region has 14 residues.

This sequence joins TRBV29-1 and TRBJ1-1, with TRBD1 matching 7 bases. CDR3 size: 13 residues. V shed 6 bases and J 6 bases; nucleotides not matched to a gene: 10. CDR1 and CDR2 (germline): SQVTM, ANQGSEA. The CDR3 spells CSVSRGENAEAFF. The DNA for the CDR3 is TGCAGCGTAAGCAGGGGGGAAAACGCTGAAGCTTTCTTT.

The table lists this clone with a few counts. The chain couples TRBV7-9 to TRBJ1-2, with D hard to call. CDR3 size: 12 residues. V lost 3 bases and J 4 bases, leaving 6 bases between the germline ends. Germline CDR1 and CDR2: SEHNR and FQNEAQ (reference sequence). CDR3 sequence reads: CASSFNTYGYTF. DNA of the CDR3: TGTGCCAGCAGCTTCAACACCTATGGCTACACCTTC.

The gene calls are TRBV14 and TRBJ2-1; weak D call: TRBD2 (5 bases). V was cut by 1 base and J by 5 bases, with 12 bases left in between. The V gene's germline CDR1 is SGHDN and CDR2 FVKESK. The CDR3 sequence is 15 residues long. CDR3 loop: CASSQGGWGHNEQFF. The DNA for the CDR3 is TGTGCCAGCAGCCAAGGAGGGTGGGGTCACAATGAGCAGTTCTTC.

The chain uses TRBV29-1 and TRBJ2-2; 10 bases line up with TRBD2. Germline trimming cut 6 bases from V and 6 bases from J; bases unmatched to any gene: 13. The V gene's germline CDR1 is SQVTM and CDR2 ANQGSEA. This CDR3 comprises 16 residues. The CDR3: CSVGGIAGGPPGELFF. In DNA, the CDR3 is TGCAGCGTGGGGGGGATAGCGGGAGGACCCCCCGGGGAGCTGTTTTTT.

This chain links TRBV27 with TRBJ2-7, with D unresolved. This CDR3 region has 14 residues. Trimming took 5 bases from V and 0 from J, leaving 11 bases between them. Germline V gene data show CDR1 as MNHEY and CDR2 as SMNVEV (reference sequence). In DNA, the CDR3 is TGTGCCAGCAGTCCTGACACCCGCTCCTACGAGCAGTACTTC. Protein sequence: CASSPDTRSYEQYF.

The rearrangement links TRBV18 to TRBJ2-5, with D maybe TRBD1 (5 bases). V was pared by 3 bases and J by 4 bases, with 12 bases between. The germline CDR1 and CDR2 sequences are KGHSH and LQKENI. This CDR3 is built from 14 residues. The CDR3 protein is CASSPSGSGETQYF. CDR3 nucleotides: TGTGCCAGCTCACCTTCAGGGTCTGGAGAGACCCAGTACTTC.